This is a list of T cell receptor beta chains from one sample in a study of cytomegalovirus exposure and HLA in healthy donors. Libraries were prepared by immunoSEQ multiplex PCR; TCRdb keeps only in-frame clonotypes and omits some of them. The table has about 59,000 clones, under 80% seen once. Sample: PBMCs. All receptors derive from a man aged 30-40 years in good health and CMV-seropositive. Both conserved end residues are part of each CDR3. Fields, in order: CDR3 length, V gene, J gene, clone size, D gene, CDR3 protein, CDR3 DNA. A D gene is named only where the DNA matches it firmly. A row's size may be missing; if present it is once, few, many or a size class.

cdr3_length: 16
v_call: TRBV10-3
j_call: TRBJ1-1
clone_size: .
d_call: .
cdr3_aa: CAISSGLRQVNTEAFF
cdr3_nt: TGTGCCATCAGTTCGGGGTTGAGACAGGTAAACACTGAAGCTTTCTTT

cdr3_length: 14
v_call: TRBV30
j_call: TRBJ1-1
clone_size: .
d_call: .
cdr3_aa: CAWSVSGGPRKAFF
cdr3_nt: TGTGCCTGGAGTGTATCGGGGGGCCCCCGGAAAGCTTTCTTT

cdr3_length: 15
v_call: TRBV4-1
j_call: TRBJ2-7
clone_size: few
d_call: TRBD2
cdr3_aa: CASSQLTSGGSEQYF
cdr3_nt: TGCGCCAGCAGCCAGCTGACTAGCGGGGGTTCCGAGCAGTACTTC

cdr3_length: 11
v_call: TRBV20-1
j_call: TRBJ1-2
clone_size: few
d_call: .
cdr3_aa: CSLEVRYGYTF
cdr3_nt: TGCAGTCTCGAGGTTCGCTATGGCTACACCTTC

cdr3_length: 13
v_call: TRBV5-1
j_call: TRBJ1-1
clone_size: few
d_call: .
cdr3_aa: CASSLSSNTEAFF
cdr3_nt: TGCGCCAGCAGCTTAAGCTCGAACACTGAAGCTTTCTTT

cdr3_length: 16
v_call: TRBV9
j_call: TRBJ2-2
clone_size: .
d_call: TRBD2
cdr3_aa: CASSPRPGGDTGELFF
cdr3_nt: TGTGCCAGCAGCCCCCGCCCGGGGGGGGACACCGGGGAGCTGTTTTTT

cdr3_length: 15
v_call: TRBV5-4
j_call: TRBJ2-1
clone_size: .
d_call: TRBD1
cdr3_aa: CASSLDSGQRNEQFF
cdr3_nt: TGTGCCAGCAGCCTCGATTCGGGACAGCGAAATGAGCAGTTCTTC

cdr3_length: 12
v_call: TRBV4-3
j_call: TRBJ1-2
clone_size: .
d_call: .
cdr3_aa: CASSQAPYGYTF
cdr3_nt: TGCGCCAGCAGCCAGGCACCCTATGGCTACACCTTC

cdr3_length: 16
v_call: TRBV9
j_call: TRBJ1-2
clone_size: .
d_call: .
cdr3_aa: CASSQEVGGAGAGYTF
cdr3_nt: TGTGCCAGCAGCCAGGAAGTCGGGGGGGCAGGGGCTGGCTACACCTTC

cdr3_length: 17
v_call: TRBV5-8
j_call: TRBJ2-7
clone_size: .
d_call: .
cdr3_aa: CASSPPGIGGPSYEQYF
cdr3_nt: TGTGCCAGCAGTCCCCCCGGTATCGGGGGGCCCTCCTACGAGCAGTACTTC

cdr3_length: 14
v_call: TRBV6-6
j_call: TRBJ1-4
clone_size: few
d_call: .
cdr3_aa: CASSYGGRGEKLFF
cdr3_nt: TGTGCCAGCAGTTATGGAGGGAGGGGGGAAAAACTGTTTTTT

cdr3_length: 11
v_call: TRBV10-3
j_call: TRBJ1-2
clone_size: few
d_call: TRBD1
cdr3_aa: CASNRGMGYTF
cdr3_nt: TGTGCCAGTAACAGGGGTATGGGCTACACCTTC

cdr3_length: 11
v_call: TRBV6-5
j_call: TRBJ2-7
clone_size: .
d_call: .
cdr3_aa: CASSWADEQYF
cdr3_nt: TGTGCCAGCAGTTGGGCAGACGAGCAGTACTTC

cdr3_length: 14
v_call: TRBV11-3
j_call: TRBJ2-7
clone_size: .
d_call: TRBD1
cdr3_aa: CASSLGGQTYEQYF
cdr3_nt: TGTGCCAGCAGCTTAGGGGGACAGACCTACGAGCAGTACTTC

cdr3_length: 13
v_call: TRBV6-5
j_call: TRBJ2-7
clone_size: .
d_call: TRBD1
cdr3_aa: CASSTGTAYEQYF
cdr3_nt: TGTGCCAGCAGTACCGGGACAGCCTACGAGCAGTACTTC

cdr3_length: 14
v_call: TRBV4-2
j_call: TRBJ1-1
clone_size: medium-sized
d_call: .
cdr3_aa: CASSQERQNTEAFF
cdr3_nt: TGTGCCAGCAGCCAAGAGAGACAGAACACTGAAGCTTTCTTT

cdr3_length: 17
v_call: TRBV18
j_call: TRBJ2-4
clone_size: .
d_call: TRBD2
cdr3_aa: CASSPRGRDSGENIQYF
cdr3_nt: TGTGCCAGCTCACCTCGGGGGAGAGATAGCGGGGAAAACATTCAGTACTTC

cdr3_length: 15
v_call: TRBV28
j_call: TRBJ1-5
clone_size: .
d_call: TRBD1
cdr3_aa: CASRDSSPVDQPQHF
cdr3_nt: TGTGCCAGCCGGGACAGTAGCCCCGTCGATCAGCCCCAGCATTTT

cdr3_length: 12
v_call: TRBV6-5
j_call: TRBJ1-2
clone_size: .
d_call: .
cdr3_aa: CASSTRGGGYTF
cdr3_nt: TGTGCCAGCAGCACGCGGGGGGGTGGCTACACCTTC

cdr3_length: 15
v_call: TRBV30
j_call: TRBJ2-1
clone_size: .
d_call: TRBD2
cdr3_aa: CAWNIRLAGNNEQFF
cdr3_nt: TGTGCCTGGAATATCCGGCTAGCGGGGAACAATGAGCAGTTCTTC

cdr3_length: 19
v_call: TRBV2
j_call: TRBJ1-5
clone_size: .
d_call: TRBD1
cdr3_aa: CASSEVVRTGHYSNQPQHF
cdr3_nt: TGTGCCAGCAGTGAAGTAGTGAGGACAGGGCACTATAGCAATCAGCCCCAGCATTTT

cdr3_length: 15
v_call: TRBV5-4
j_call: TRBJ1-1
clone_size: .
d_call: TRBD1
cdr3_aa: CASSREGQGATEAFF
cdr3_nt: TGTGCCAGCAGCAGAGAAGGACAGGGGGCAACTGAAGCTTTCTTT

cdr3_length: 15
v_call: TRBV4-3
j_call: TRBJ2-5
clone_size: .
d_call: TRBD2
cdr3_aa: CASSQEGGRVGTQYF
cdr3_nt: TGCGCCAGCAGCCAAGAGGGGGGGAGAGTCGGGACCCAGTACTTC

cdr3_length: 15
v_call: TRBV25-1
j_call: TRBJ1-5
clone_size: once
d_call: .
cdr3_aa: CASSTNPGDNQPQHF
cdr3_nt: TGTGCCAGCAGTACCAATCCAGGGGACAATCAGCCCCAGCATTTT

cdr3_length: 11
v_call: TRBV12-5
j_call: TRBJ1-1
clone_size: once
d_call: .
cdr3_aa: CASGLTGEAFF
cdr3_nt: TGTGCTAGTGGTTTGACAGGGGAAGCTTTCTTT

cdr3_length: 19
v_call: TRBV19
j_call: TRBJ2-6
clone_size: .
d_call: TRBD1
cdr3_aa: CASSPRWDRSLVRANVLTF
cdr3_nt: TGTGCCAGTAGCCCGAGGTGGGACAGATCCCTTGTGAGGGCCAACGTCCTGACTTTC

cdr3_length: 18
v_call: TRBV4-3
j_call: TRBJ2-2
clone_size: .
d_call: TRBD1
cdr3_aa: CASSQDQTGTGNTGELFF
cdr3_nt: TGCGCCAGCAGCCAAGACCAGACCGGGACAGGGAACACCGGGGAGCTGTTTTTT

cdr3_length: 16
v_call: TRBV5-6
j_call: TRBJ2-1
clone_size: few
d_call: .
cdr3_aa: CASSLVGGQSYNEQFF
cdr3_nt: TGTGCCAGCAGCTTGGTGGGGGGGCAGTCCTACAATGAGCAGTTCTTC

cdr3_length: 13
v_call: TRBV6-5
j_call: TRBJ1-2
clone_size: .
d_call: .
cdr3_aa: CASRVDRSYGYTF
cdr3_nt: TGTGCCAGCAGAGTCGACAGATCCTATGGCTACACCTTC

cdr3_length: 20
v_call: TRBV9
j_call: TRBJ1-4
clone_size: .
d_call: .
cdr3_aa: CASSVAEAPIRGGTNEKLFF
cdr3_nt: TGTGCCAGCAGCGTAGCAGAGGCTCCTATCCGGGGAGGAACTAATGAAAAACTGTTTTTT

cdr3_length: 11
v_call: TRBV7-6
j_call: TRBJ2-7
clone_size: .
d_call: .
cdr3_aa: CASSQRGEQYF
cdr3_nt: TGTGCCAGCAGCCAAAGGGGGGAGCAGTACTTC